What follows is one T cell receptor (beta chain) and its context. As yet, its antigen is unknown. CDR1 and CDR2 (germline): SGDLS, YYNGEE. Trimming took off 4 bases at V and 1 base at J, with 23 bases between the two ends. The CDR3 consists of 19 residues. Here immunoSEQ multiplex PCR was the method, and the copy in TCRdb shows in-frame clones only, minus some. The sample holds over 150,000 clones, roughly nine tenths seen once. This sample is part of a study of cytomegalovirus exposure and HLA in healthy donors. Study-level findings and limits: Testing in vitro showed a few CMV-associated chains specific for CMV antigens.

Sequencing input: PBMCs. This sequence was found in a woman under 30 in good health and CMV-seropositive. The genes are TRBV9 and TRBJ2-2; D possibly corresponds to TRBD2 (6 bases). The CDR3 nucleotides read TGTGCCAGCAGCTTTCTACCACTTTCGGGTAGCGGGAACACCGGGGAGCTGTTTTTT. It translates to CASSFLPLSGSGNTGELFF.